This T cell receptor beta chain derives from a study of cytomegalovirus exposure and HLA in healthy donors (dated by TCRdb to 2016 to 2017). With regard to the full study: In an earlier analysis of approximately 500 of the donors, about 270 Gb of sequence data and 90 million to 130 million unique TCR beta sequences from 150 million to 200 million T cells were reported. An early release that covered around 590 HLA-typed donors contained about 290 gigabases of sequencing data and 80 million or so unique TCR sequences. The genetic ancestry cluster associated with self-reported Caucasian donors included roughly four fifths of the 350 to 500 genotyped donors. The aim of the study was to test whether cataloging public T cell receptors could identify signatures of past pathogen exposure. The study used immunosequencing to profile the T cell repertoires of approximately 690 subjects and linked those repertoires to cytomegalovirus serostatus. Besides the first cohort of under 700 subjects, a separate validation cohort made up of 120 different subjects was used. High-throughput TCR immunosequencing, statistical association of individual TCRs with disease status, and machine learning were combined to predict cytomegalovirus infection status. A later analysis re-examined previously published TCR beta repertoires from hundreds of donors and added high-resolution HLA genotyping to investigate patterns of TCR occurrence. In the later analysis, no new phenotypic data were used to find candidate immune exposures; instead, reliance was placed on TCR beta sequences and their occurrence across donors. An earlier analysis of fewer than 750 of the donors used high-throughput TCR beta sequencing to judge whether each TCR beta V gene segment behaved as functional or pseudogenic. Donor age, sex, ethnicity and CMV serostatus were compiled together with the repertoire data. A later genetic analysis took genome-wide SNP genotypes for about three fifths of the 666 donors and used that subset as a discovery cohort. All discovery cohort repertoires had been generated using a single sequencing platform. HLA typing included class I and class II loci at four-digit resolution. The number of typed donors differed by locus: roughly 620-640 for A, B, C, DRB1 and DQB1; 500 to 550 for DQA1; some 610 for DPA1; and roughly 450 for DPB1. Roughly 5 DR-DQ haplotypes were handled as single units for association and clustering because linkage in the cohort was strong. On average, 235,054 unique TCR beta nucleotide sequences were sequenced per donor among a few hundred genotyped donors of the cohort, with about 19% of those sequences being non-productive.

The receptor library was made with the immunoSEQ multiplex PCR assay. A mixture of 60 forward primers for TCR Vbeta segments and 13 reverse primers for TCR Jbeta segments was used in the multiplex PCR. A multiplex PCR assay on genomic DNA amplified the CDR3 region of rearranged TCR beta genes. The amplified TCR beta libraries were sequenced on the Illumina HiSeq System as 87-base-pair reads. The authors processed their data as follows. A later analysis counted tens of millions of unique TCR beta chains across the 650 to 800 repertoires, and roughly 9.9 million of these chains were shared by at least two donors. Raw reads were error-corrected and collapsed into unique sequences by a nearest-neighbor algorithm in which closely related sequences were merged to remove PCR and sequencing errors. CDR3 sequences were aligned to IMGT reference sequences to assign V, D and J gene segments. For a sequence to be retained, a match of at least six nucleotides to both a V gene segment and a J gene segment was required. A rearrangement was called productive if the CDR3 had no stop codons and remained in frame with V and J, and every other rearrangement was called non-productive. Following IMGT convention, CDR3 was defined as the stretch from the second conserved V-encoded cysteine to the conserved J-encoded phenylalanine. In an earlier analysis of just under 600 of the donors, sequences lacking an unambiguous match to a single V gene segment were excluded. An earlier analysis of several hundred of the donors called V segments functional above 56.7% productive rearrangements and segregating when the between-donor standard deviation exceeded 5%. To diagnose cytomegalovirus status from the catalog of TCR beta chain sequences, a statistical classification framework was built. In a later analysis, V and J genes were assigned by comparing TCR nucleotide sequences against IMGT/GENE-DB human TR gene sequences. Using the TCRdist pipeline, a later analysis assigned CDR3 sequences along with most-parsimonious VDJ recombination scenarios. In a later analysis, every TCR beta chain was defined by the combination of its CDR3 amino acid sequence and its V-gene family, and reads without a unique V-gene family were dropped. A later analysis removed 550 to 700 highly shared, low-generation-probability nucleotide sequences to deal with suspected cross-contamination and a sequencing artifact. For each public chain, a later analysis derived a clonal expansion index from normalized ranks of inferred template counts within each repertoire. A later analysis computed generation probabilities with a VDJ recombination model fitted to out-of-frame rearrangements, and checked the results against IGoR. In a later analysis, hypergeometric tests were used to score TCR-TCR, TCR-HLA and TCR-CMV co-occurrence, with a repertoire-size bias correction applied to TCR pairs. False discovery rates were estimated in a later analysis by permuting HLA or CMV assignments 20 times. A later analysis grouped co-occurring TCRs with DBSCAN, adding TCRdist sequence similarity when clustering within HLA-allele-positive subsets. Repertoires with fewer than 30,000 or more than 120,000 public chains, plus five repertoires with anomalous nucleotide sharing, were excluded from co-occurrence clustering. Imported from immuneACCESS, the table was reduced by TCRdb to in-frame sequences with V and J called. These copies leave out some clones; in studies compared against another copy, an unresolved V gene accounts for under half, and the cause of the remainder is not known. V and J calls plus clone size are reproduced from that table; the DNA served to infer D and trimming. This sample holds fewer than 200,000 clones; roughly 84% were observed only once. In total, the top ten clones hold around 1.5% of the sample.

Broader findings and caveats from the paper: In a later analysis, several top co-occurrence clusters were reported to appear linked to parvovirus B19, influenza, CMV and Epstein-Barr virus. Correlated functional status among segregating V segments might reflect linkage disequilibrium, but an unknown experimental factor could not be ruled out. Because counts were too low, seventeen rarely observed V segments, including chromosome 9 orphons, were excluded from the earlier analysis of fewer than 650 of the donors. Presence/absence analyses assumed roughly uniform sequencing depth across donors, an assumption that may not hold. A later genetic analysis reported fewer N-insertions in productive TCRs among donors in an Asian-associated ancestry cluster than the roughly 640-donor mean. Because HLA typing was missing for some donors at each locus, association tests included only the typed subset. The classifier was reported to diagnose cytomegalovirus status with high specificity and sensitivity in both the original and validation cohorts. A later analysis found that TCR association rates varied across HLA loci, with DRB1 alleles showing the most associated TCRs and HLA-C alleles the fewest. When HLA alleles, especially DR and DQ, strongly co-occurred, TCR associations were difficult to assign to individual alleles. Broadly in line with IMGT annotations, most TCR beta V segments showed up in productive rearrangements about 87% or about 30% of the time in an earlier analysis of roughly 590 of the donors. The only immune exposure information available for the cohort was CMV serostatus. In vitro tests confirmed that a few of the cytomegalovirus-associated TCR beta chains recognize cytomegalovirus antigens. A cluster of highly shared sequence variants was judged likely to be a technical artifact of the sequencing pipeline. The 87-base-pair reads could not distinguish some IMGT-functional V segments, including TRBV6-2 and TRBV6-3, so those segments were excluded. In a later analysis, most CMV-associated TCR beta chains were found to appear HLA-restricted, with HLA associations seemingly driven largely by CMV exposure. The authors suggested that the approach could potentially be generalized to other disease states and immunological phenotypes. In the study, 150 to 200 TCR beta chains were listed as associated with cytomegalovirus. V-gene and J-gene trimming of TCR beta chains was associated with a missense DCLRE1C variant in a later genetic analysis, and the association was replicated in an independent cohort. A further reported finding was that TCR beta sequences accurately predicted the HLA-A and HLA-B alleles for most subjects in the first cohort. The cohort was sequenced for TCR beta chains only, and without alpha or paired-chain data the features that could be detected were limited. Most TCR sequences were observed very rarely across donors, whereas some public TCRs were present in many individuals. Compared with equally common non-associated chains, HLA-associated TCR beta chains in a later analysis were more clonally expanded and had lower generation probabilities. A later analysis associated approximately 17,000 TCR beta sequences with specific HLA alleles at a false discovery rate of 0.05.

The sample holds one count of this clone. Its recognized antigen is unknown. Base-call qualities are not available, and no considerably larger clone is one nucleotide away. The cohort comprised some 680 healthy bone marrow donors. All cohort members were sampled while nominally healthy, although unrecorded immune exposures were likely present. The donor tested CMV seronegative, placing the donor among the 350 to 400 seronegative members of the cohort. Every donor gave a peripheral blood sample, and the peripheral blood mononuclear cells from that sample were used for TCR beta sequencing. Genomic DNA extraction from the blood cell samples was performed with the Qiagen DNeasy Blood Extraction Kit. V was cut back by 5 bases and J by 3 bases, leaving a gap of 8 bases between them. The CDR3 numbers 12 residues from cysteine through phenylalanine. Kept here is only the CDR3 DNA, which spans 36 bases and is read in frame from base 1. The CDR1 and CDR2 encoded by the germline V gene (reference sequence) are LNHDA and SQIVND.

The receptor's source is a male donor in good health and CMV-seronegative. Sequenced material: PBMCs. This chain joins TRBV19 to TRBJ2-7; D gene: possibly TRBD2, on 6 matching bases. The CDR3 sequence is CASSGLFYEQYF. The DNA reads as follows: TGTGCCAGTAGTGGACTATTCTACGAGCAGTACTTC.